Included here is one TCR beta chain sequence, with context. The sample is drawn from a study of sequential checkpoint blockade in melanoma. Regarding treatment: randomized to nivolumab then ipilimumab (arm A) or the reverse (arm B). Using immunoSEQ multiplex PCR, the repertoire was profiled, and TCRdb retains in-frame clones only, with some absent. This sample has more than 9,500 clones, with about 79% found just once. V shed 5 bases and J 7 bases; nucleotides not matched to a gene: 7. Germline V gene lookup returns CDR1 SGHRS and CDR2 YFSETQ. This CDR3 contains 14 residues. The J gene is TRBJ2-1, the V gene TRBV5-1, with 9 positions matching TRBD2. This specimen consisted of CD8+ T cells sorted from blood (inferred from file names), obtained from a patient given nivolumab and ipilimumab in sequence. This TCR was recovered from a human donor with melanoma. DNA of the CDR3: TGCGCCAGCAGTCTAGCGGGGCCGTCTAATGAGCAGTTCTTC. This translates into CASSLAGPSNEQFF.